These 24 T cell receptor beta chains were sequenced from one sample in a study of shared clonotypes between healthy human individuals. TCRdb's copy holds only in-frame clones and misses some; the assay was immunoSEQ multiplex PCR. The sample holds about 560,000 clones, about 80% seen once. Material: PBMCs. The receptors come from a woman aged 40 to 50 in good health. Some clones in this sample may be carry-over from other donors' samples.

With regard to this clone: With a much larger clone just one base away, this may be a read error. The rearrangement uses TRBV7-9 and TRBJ2-5; no firm D call. The V end lost 6 bases, the J end lost 0 bases, and 2 bases lay between the germline ends. CDR1 SEHNR and CDR2 FQNEAQ come from the germline V gene (reference sequence). The CDR3 sequence is 11 residues long. The chain's CDR3 is CASSDQETQYF. The CDR3 region has the DNA TGTGCCAGCAGTGACCAAGAGACCCAGTACTTC.

The chain joins TRBV2 to TRBJ2-7; 8 positions agree with TRBD2. Germline V gives CDR1 SNHLY, CDR2 FYNNEI. The CDR3 spans 13 residues. V lost 6 bases, J lost 5 bases, and 6 bases stayed unmatched. CDR3 amino acids: CASRVAGSNEQYF. The DNA for the CDR3 is TGTGCCAGCAGGGTAGCGGGATCCAACGAGCAGTACTTC.

On this clone itself: The germline gene is not matched at one end of the junction; a read error may be the cause. The J gene is TRBJ2-2, the V gene TRBV6-6; D is perhaps TRBD2 (5 bases). The CDR3 loop spans 14 amino acids. In germline, CDR1 is MNHNY, CDR2 SVGAGI (reference sequence). The CDR3 loop is CAISESLEAGELFF. CDR3 bases: TGTGCCATCAGTGAGTCACTAGAGGCCGGGGAGCTGTTTTTT.

This chain joins TRBV27 and TRBJ1-5; 8 nucleotides line up with TRBD1. The germline CDR1 and CDR2 sequences are MNHEY and SMNVEV (reference sequence). The V gene end was trimmed by 6 bases and the J gene end by 6 bases; junction bases not matched to a gene: 7. The CDR3 spans 14 residues. Here the CDR3 reads CASRSTGGIQPQHF. DNA for the CDR3: TGTGCCAGCAGATCAACAGGGGGGATTCAGCCCCAGCATTTT.

Comments on this clone: Other nucleotide sequences from this sample produce the same CDR3. The chain is built from TRBV5-1 and TRBJ1-6, with D maybe TRBD1 (6 bases). Germline CDR1 is SGHRS and CDR2 is YFSETQ. Trimming left V 0 bases short and J 5 bases short, with 9 bases between. CDR3 length: 15 residues. CDR3: CASSLGTGNNSPLHF. In DNA, the CDR3 is TGCGCCAGCAGCTTGGGTACAGGGAATAATTCACCCCTCCACTTT.

This clone was detected once. V is TRBV7-2 and J is TRBJ2-5; D perhaps matches TRBD1 (6 bases). The CDR3 consists of 17 residues. Per the germline V gene, CDR1 is SGHTA and CDR2 is FQGNSA. The V end lost 1 base, the J end lost 6 bases, and 21 bases lay between the germline ends. The CDR3 DNA reads TGTGCCAGCAGCTTAGGGGGGCCGGGATTGAGGTCCAAGACCCAGTACTTC. Its protein product is CASSLGGPGLRSKTQYF.

This clone was observed a few times. The same CDR3 also results from other DNA sequences found in this sample. The CDR3 reads CATSRDTNQPQHF. The CDR3, as DNA: TGTGCCACCAGCAGGGACACAAATCAGCCCCAGCATTTT. V is TRBV15 and J is TRBJ1-5, with TRBD1 as a possible D gene (5 bases). The CDR3 loop spans 13 amino acids. The V end lost 3 bases, the J end lost 4 bases, and 7 bases lay between the germline ends. Germline CDR1 reads LNHNV; CDR2 reads YYDKDF (reference sequence).

V is TRBV7-8 and J is TRBJ1-5; D is unresolved. The CDR3 sequence is 13 residues long. Germline V CDR1 and CDR2: SGHVS, FQNEAQ. V dropped 3 bases and J dropped 9 bases, with 12 bases sitting between them. In DNA form, the CDR3 reads TGTGCCAGCAGCTTCAGAGAAAACGGGCCCCAGCATTTT. As protein: CASSFRENGPQHF.

The rearrangement joins TRBV7-8 to TRBJ1-2; D unresolved. Trimming removed 1 base from V and 2 bases from J, with 5 bases in between. This CDR3 is 13 amino acids long. Germline V gene data show CDR1 as SGHVS and CDR2 as FQNEAQ. CDR3 amino acids: CASSLDGNYGYTF. The CDR3, as DNA: TGTGCCAGCAGCTTAGACGGGAACTATGGCTACACCTTC.

This chain connects TRBV7-6 to TRBJ2-2, with a weak D call TRBD1 (6 bases). Germline CDR1 is SGHVS and CDR2 is FNYEAQ. The CDR3 sequence is 15 residues long. V lost 1 base to trimming and J lost 4 bases, with 10 bases between them. This chain's CDR3 is CASSLGQAFTGELFF. CDR3 in DNA: TGTGCCAGCAGCTTAGGACAGGCGTTCACCGGGGAGCTGTTTTTT.

The V call is TRBV11-2, the J call TRBJ1-1; D is unclear. CDR1 SGHAT and CDR2 FQNNGV come from the germline V gene. The CDR3 is 15 amino acids. V gave up 0 bases and J gave up 0 bases, with 8 bases separating them. CDR3 nucleotide sequence: TGTGCCAGCAGCTTAGAAGGCCCCTTGAACACTGAAGCTTTCTTT. As protein: CASSLEGPLNTEAFF. The complete variable domain, with remaining parts taken from reference TRBV11-2 and TRBJ1-1, reads EAGVAQSPRYKIIEKRQSVAFWCNPISGHATLYWYQQILGQGPKLLIQFQNNGVVDDSQLPKDRFSAERLKGVDSTLKIQPAKLEDSAVYLCASSLEGPLNTEAFFGQGTRLTVV.

This CDR3 reads CASSYVGTGTDTQYF. CDR3 DNA sequence: TGTGCCAGCAGTTACGTCGGGACAGGGACAGATACGCAGTATTTT. V is TRBV6-5 and J is TRBJ2-3, with 9 bases fitting TRBD1. This CDR3 has 15 amino acids. CDR1 and CDR2 (germline): MNHEY, SVGAGI. With 2 bases clipped from V and 3 bases from J, the junction kept 3 bases outside the gene matches.

This clone was seen a single time. The DNA of the CDR3 is TGTGCCAGCAGCCTCACGACCTCTGGAAACACCATATATTTT. It yields the protein CASSLTTSGNTIYF. J is TRBJ1-3 and V is TRBV11-2; D not certain. The CDR3 extends over 14 amino acids. The germline V gene has CDR1 SGHAT and CDR2 FQNNGV. Trimming cost V 5 bases and J 0 bases, with 8 bases left between them.

The chain carries TRBV28 and TRBJ2-5, with 12 bases aligning to TRBD1. The J call may be incorrect, as the DNA end agrees better with TRBJ2-7. From germline, CDR1 is MDHEN and CDR2 SYDVKM. The CDR3 covers 15 residues. The chain's CDR3 is CASSLPGQGAREQYF. For the CDR3, the DNA is TGTGCCAGCAGTTTACCGGGACAGGGGGCACGCGAGCAGTACTTC.

The chain couples TRBV7-2 to TRBJ1-3, with unresolved D. The CDR3 loop spans 15 amino acids. Germline V gene lookup returns CDR1 SGHTA and CDR2 FQGNSA. Trimming cost V 5 bases and J 0 bases, with 11 bases left between them. The CDR3 bases are TGTGCCAGCAGCCCCAACAGACACTCTGGAAACACCATATATTTT. It yields the protein CASSPNRHSGNTIYF.

The V gene is TRBV5-1, the J gene TRBJ2-2; 9 bases are a match to TRBD1. With V trimmed by 4 bases and J by 4 bases, 5 bases remained unmatched. Germline values: CDR1 SGHRS, CDR2 YFSETQ. The CDR3 totals 15 residues. The CDR3 protein is CASSLWTGATGELFF. The CDR3 nucleotides are TGCGCCAGCAGCCTCTGGACAGGGGCCACCGGGGAGCTGTTTTTT.

Worth noting for this clone: The junction departs from germline at one end; a sequencing error may be responsible. The genes are TRBV5-1 and TRBJ2-7, with 8 bases that match TRBD1. Germline V CDR1 and CDR2: SGHRS, YFSETQ. The CDR3 length is 14 residues. CDR3 in amino acids: CASSVTGGSYKQYF. DNA of the CDR3: TGCGCCAGCAGCGTCACAGGGGGTTCCTACAAGCAGTACTTC.

V gene TRBV5-1 combines with J gene TRBJ2-2; possibly TRBD2 for D (6 bases). Germline loops: CDR1 SGHRS, CDR2 YFSETQ. CDR3 length: 16 residues. V lost 0 bases and J 1 base, leaving 10 bases between the germline ends. The CDR3 coding sequence is TGCGCCAGCAGCTTGGTGGGGGGATGGAACACCGGGGAGCTGTTTTTT. Its protein is CASSLVGGWNTGELFF.

Remarks on this clone: A far more abundant clone sits one base away, making this likely a read error. Different DNA sequences within this sample yield the same CDR3. V gene TRBV6-5 combines with J gene TRBJ2-7; 7 nucleotides align to TRBD2. After removal of 2 bases from V and 0 bases from J, the junction contained 7 bases not matched to a gene. The germline V gene encodes CDR1 MNHEY and CDR2 SVGAGI. This CDR3 has 16 residues. CDR3 bases: TGTGCCAGCAGTTACGGGACCCCGGGGGGCTCCTACGAGCAGTACTTC. Translating it yields CASSYGTPGGSYEQYF.

This clone came up once. This chain joins TRBV27 and TRBJ2-3; D gene unclear. This CDR3 contains 14 residues. V was cut by 8 bases and J by 0 bases, with 12 bases left in between. Germline values: CDR1 MNHEY, CDR2 SMNVEV (reference sequence). CDR3 coding DNA: TGTGCCAGCGCCTCTTGGGGAAGCACAGATACGCAGTATTTT. Translating gives CASASWGSTDTQYF.

This chain uses TRBV28 with TRBJ1-4, with 11 bases matching TRBD1. Looked up from germline, CDR1 is MDHEN and CDR2 is SYDVKM. J was trimmed by 7 bases and V by 8 bases; bases with no gene match: 3. This CDR3 contains 13 residues. Here the CDR3 reads CASWTGGFEKLFF. The CDR3 DNA reads as TGTGCCAGCTGGACAGGGGGCTTTGAAAAACTGTTTTTT.

The V gene is TRBV27, the J gene TRBJ1-3; 7 bases fit TRBD1. With 1 base clipped from V and 0 bases from J, the junction kept 3 bases outside the gene matches. CDR1 is MNHEY and CDR2 is SMNVEV in the germline V gene (reference sequence). The CDR3 extends over 16 amino acids. The CDR3 coding sequence is TGTGCCAGCAGTTTATATCAGGGGGGCTCTGGAAACACCATATATTTT. Its protein product is CASSLYQGGSGNTIYF.

As regards this clone: This sequence is one base from a far larger clone and is likely a read error. The chain is built from TRBV6-1 and TRBJ1-5; D gene ambiguous. This CDR3 is 13 amino acids long. Germline V gene data show CDR1 as MNHNS and CDR2 as SASEGT. CDR3 residues: CVSSLEGSQPQHF. CDR3 DNA: TGTGTCAGCAGTTTAGAGGGATCTCAGCCCCAGCATTTT.

V and J are TRBV4-1 and TRBJ2-1; TRBD2 agrees at 8 bases. This CDR3 spans 16 amino acids. Trimming removed 2 bases from V and 1 base from J; junction bases left unmatched: 4. Per the germline V gene, CDR1 is MGHRA and CDR2 is YSYEKL. The CDR3 DNA sequence: TGCGCCAGCAGCCAAAATAGCGGGGATTCCTACAATGAGCAGTTCTTC. Its protein product is CASSQNSGDSYNEQFF.